A single sample is the source of the 16 T cell receptor beta chains below, sequenced in a study of molecular identifiers for immune sequencing clone quantification. MiXCR was run by TCRdb on the PCR reads, yielding one entry per CDR3 protein. The table includes approximately 590,000 distinct CDR3 sequences, roughly 25% detected once. The sequenced material came from naive CD8+ T cells from blood, with Jurkat cell RNA spiked in. The subset denotes: FACS-sorted CD8+CD4-CCR7+CD45RA+ naive T cells. These receptors all come from a human donor in good health. Some libraries in this study had Jurkat cell RNA spiked in.

This clonotype was counted many times. The rearrangement links TRBV13 to TRBJ2-7; 8 bases map to TRBD1. After removal of 3 bases from V and 5 bases from J, the junction contained 6 bases not matched to a gene. The CDR3 has 14 residues. CDR1 and CDR2 from the germline V gene are PRHDT and FYEKMQ (reference sequence). The CDR3 reads CASSFRTGTHEQYF. The CDR3 DNA is TGTGCCAGCAGCTTCAGGACAGGGACCCACGAGCAGTACTTC.

This clonotype was counted a few times. The chain is built from TRBV27 and TRBJ2-7, with 7 nucleotides matching TRBD1. The ends lost 0 bases at V and 7 bases at J; junction bases unmatched: 9. Germline CDR1 and CDR2: MNHEY and SMNVEV (reference sequence). This CDR3 has 15 residues. The DNA of the CDR3 is TGTGCCAGCAGTTTATCGAGTGCAGGGGGATGGGAGCAGTACTTC. Its translation: CASSLSSAGGWEQYF.

The sample holds a few counts of this clonotype. This rearrangement joins TRBV5-4 to TRBJ2-7; 8 bases map to TRBD2. Germline V gene sequence: CDR1 SGHNT, CDR2 YYREEE (reference sequence). CDR3 size: 14 residues. With 4 bases clipped from V and 4 bases from J, the junction kept 7 bases outside the gene matches. The CDR3 region is CASSTGLAQYEQYF. Written as DNA, the CDR3 is TGTGCCAGCAGCACAGGACTAGCTCAGTACGAGCAGTACTTC.

The chain uses TRBV30 and TRBJ2-1; D possibly matches TRBD1 or TRBD2 (5 bases each). Looked up from germline, CDR1 is GTSNPN and CDR2 is SVGIG (reference sequence). V dropped 0 bases and J dropped 0 bases, with 30 bases sitting between them. CDR3 length: 22 residues. CDR3 protein: CAWSVRTFRDAHDYSSYNEQFF. The CDR3 bases are TGTGCCTGGAGTGTACGAACCTTTCGGGACGCCCACGACTACAGCTCCTACAATGAGCAGTTCTTC.

Remarks on this clonotype: One base away lies a much larger clone, so this may be a sequencing read error. The genes are TRBV12-3 or TRBV12-4 and TRBJ2-5; D gene uncertain. The CDR3 is made up of 13 amino acids. CDR3 sequence: CACSHGPLETQYF. The CDR3 coding sequence is TGTGCCTGCAGTCACGGACCTCTAGAGACCCAGTACTTC.

This clonotype was detected only a few times. The rearrangement joins TRBV12-3 or TRBV12-4 to TRBJ2-7; D is uncertain. Trimming cost V 3 bases and J 0 bases, with 12 bases left between them. CDR3 length equals 15 residues. In DNA, the CDR3 is TGTGCCAGCAGTTTCACGCACTCAACCTCCTACGAGCAGTACTTC. This codes for CASSFTHSTSYEQYF.

Ten or more counts support this clonotype. This sequence joins TRBV12-5 and TRBJ2-3; TRBD1 agrees at 8 bases. V was pared by 2 bases and J by 1 base, with 2 bases of the junction left unmatched. The CDR3 runs to 15 residues. Germline V gene lookup returns CDR1 LGHNT and CDR2 FRNRAP. The CDR3 sequence: CASGLMTGGTDTQYF. CDR3 in DNA: TGTGCTAGTGGTTTGATGACAGGGGGCACAGATACGCAGTATTTT.

Regarding this clonotype: This could be a read error, since a much larger clone is one nucleotide away. This sequence joins TRBV28 and TRBJ2-7; no definite D call. Trimming removed 7 bases from V and 9 bases from J, with 25 bases in between. This CDR3 has 15 residues. The germline V gene has CDR1 MDHEN and CDR2 SYDVKM. CDR3 in amino acids: CASTQRELEWNAQYF. In DNA, the CDR3 is TGTGCCAGCACCCAACGTGAGCTAGAGTGGAACGCGCAGTACTTC.

As for this clonotype: The CDR3 carries no conserved terminal phenylalanine or tryptophan, so it likely arises from a read error. The chain combines TRBV9 with TRBJ2-3, with D possibly being TRBD2 (6 bases). V dropped 6 bases and J dropped 3 bases, with 14 bases sitting between them. The CDR3 runs 14 residues. Germline V CDR1 and CDR2: SGDLS, YYNGEE. This CDR3 reads CASTGDFSTDTQYI. Written as DNA, the CDR3 is TGTGCCAGCACGGGGGACTTCTCTACAGATACGCAGTATATT.

This clonotype was counted a few times. The rearrangement links TRBV6-2 or TRBV6-3 to TRBJ2-1, with TRBD2 matching over 10 bases. This CDR3 contains 15 residues. Germline trimming cut 2 bases from V and 4 bases from J; bases unmatched to any gene: 2. Germline lookup yields CDR1 MNHEY and CDR2 SVGEGT. The CDR3, as DNA: TGTGCCAGCAGTTACCTAGCGGGGGTATACAATGAGCAGTTCTTC. It specifies CASSYLAGVYNEQFF.

This clonotype was counted ten times or more. The chain couples TRBV20-1 to TRBJ1-1; TRBD1 agrees at 11 bases. CDR3 size: 14 residues. Trimming removed 6 bases from V and 11 bases from J; junction bases left unmatched: 14. The V gene's germline CDR1 is DFQATT and CDR2 SNEGSKA (reference sequence). This CDR3 reads CSARFRDRGDPAFF. DNA for the CDR3: TGCAGTGCCCGTTTCCGGGACAGGGGGGATCCGGCTTTCTTT.

This clonotype has just a few counts. The V and J genes are TRBV4-3 and TRBJ1-3, with a tentative D call TRBD1 (6 bases). Trimming removed 3 bases from V and 2 bases from J, with 11 bases in between. The V gene's germline CDR1 is LGHNA and CDR2 YSLEER. The CDR3 has 15 residues. DNA of the CDR3: TGCGCCAGCAGCCAGGGAGGGACAACTGGAAACACCATATATTTT. It specifies CASSQGGTTGNTIYF.

The chain is built from TRBV30 and TRBJ1-4, with TRBD1 matching 8 bases. J was trimmed by 8 bases and V by 1 base; bases with no gene match: 9. Germline assignment: CDR1 GTSNPN and CDR2 SVGIG (reference sequence). The CDR3 runs 15 residues. The CDR3 coding sequence is TGTGCCTGGAGTGCCGATAGCAGGGGGCGAGAAAAACTGTTTTTT. Amino acid sequence: CAWSADSRGREKLFF. The whole variable domain, remainder taken from reference TRBV30 and TRBJ1-4, is SQTIHQWPATLVQPVGSPLSLECTVEGTSNPNLYWYRQAAGRGLQLLFYSVGIGQISSEVPQNLSASRPQDRQFILSSKKLLLSDSGFYLCAWSADSRGREKLFFGSGTQLSVL.

The chain uses TRBV7-9 and TRBJ1-1, with TRBD1 as a possible D gene (5 bases). Germline V gene lookup returns CDR1 SEHNR and CDR2 FQNEAQ (reference sequence). V lost 5 bases and J 9 bases, leaving 22 bases between the germline ends. The CDR3 sequence is 15 residues long. The CDR3 reads CASSTRTTGLAKAFF. In DNA form, the CDR3 reads TGTGCCAGCAGCACTCGCACCACAGGTCTCGCAAAAGCTTTCTTT.

The table lists this clonotype with a few counts. This rearrangement joins TRBV13 to TRBJ2-1; tentative D call: TRBD1 (6 bases). The CDR3 spans 14 residues. Trimming shortened V by 5 bases and J by 10 bases, and 18 bases separated the two germline ends. Germline lookup yields CDR1 PRHDT and CDR2 FYEKMQ (reference sequence). The CDR3 loop reads CASSGKGVGVEQFF. CDR3 in DNA: TGTGCCAGCAGCGGAAAGGGGGTAGGTGTAGAGCAGTTCTTC.

This clonotype was counted a few times. This chain links TRBV27 with TRBJ2-2; D ambiguous. CDR1 is MNHEY, CDR2 SMNVEV, per germline (reference sequence). V was shortened by 6 bases and J by 4 bases, with 15 bases between the two germline ends. CDR3 length: 15 amino acids. The CDR3 coding sequence is TGTGCCAGCAGCCCGCTGGTTACTGGCACCGGGGAGCTGTTTTTT. This gives the protein CASSPLVTGTGELFF.